The present T cell receptor (beta chain) was sequenced within a study of T cell repertoires in cytomegalovirus infection. The V and J ends lost 0 bases and 0 bases respectively, with 16 bases between them. Germline V CDR1 and CDR2: SEHNR, FQNEAQ (reference sequence). The CDR3 contains 18 residues. TCRdb reprocessed the reads via MiXCR and lists one record per CDR3 protein. The table records hundreds of thousands of distinct CDR3 sequences, 24% of them present only once. General study points: Dominating the ex vivo response were TCR beta clonotypes that were CMV-specific and HLA-C-restricted. Using cumulative public TCR beta family frequency, the authors identified those who carried CMV together with the relevant HLA.

The table lists this clonotype with many counts. Its antigen remains unknown. This chain uses TRBV7-9 with TRBJ2-3; the D gene is possibly TRBD1 (5 bases). The sample consisted of CD8+ T cells from PBMCs. The sequence derives from a human donor in good health (CMV status not recorded). Some clones in this sample may be carry-over from other donors' samples. In nucleotides, the CDR3 is TGTGCCAGCAGCTTAGCCCTGGGGCAGACCACTAGCACAGATACGCAGTATTTT. Amino acid sequence: CASSLALGQTTSTDTQYF.